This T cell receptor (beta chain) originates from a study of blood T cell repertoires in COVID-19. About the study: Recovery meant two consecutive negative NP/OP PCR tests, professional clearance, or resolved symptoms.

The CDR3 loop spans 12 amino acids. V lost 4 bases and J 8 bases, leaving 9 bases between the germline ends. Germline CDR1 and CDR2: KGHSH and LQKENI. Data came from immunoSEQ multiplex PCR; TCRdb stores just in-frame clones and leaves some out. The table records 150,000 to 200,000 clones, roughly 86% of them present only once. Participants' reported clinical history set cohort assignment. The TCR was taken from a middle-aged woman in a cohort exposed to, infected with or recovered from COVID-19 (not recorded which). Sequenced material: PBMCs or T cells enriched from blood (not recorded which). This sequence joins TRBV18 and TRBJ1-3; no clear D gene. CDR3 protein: CASSRDTDTIYF. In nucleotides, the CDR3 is TGTGCCAGCTCACGCGATACAGACACCATATATTTT.